The subject of this entry is one T cell receptor (beta chain). What it binds is not known. These data belong to a study of cytomegalovirus exposure and HLA in healthy donors. Regarding the study as a whole: Later analysis placed DRB1 highest and HLA-C lowest in TCR association rates, which differed by HLA locus. A few V segments could not be told apart, such as TRBV6-2 and TRBV6-3, and were left out.

60 Vbeta and 13 Jbeta primers were used in PCR. Libraries were prepared by immunoSEQ multiplex PCR; TCRdb keeps only in-frame clonotypes and omits some of them. The profile covers about 140,000 clones, with roughly 79% appearing a single time and approximately 0.97% taken by the ten largest. V was shortened by 0 bases and J by 7 bases, with 12 bases between the two germline ends. Germline V CDR1 and CDR2: SEHNR, FQNEAQ (reference sequence). This CDR3 has 14 residues. Sequencing was carried out using PBMCs. This clonotype originated in a man aged 18-30 years in good health and CMV-seronegative. The chain has TRBV7-9 and TRBJ2-5; no definite D call. DNA for the CDR3: TGTGCCAGCAGCTTAGCACCTAGAAAGGTGACCCAGTACTTC. It yields the protein CASSLAPRKVTQYF.